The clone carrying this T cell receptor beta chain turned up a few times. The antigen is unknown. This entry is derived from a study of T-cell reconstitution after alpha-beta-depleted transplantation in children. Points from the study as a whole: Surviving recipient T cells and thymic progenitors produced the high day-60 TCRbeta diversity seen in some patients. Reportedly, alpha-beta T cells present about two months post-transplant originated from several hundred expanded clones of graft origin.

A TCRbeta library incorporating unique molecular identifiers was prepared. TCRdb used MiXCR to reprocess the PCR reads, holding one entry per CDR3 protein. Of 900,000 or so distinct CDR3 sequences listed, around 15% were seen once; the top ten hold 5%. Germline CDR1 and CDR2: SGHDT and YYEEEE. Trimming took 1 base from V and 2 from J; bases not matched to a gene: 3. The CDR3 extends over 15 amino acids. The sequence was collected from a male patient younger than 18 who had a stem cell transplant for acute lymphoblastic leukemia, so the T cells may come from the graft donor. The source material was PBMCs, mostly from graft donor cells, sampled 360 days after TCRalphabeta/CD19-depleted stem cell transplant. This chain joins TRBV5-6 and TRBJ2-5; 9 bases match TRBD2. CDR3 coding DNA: TGTGCCAGCAGCTTGAGACTAGCGGATCAAGAGACCCAGTACTTC. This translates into CASSLRLADQETQYF.